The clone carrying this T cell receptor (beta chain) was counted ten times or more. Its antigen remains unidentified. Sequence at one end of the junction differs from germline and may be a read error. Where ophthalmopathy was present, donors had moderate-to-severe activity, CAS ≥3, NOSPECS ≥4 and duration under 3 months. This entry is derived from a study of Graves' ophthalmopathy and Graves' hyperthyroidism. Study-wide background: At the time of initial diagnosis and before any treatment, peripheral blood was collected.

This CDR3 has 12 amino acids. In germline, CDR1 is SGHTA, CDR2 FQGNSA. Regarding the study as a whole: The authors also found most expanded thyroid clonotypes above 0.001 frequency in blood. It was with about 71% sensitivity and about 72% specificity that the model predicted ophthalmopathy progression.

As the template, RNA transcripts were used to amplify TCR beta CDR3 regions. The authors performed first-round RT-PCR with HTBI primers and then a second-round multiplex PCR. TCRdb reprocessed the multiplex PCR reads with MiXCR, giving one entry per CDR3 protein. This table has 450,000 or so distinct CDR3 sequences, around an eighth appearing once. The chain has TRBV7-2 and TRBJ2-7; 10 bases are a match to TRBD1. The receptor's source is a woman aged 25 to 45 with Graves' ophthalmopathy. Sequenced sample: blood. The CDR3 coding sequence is TGTGCCAGCAGCTCCATCAGACAGGGGGCGAATTTC. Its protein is CASSSIRQGANF.